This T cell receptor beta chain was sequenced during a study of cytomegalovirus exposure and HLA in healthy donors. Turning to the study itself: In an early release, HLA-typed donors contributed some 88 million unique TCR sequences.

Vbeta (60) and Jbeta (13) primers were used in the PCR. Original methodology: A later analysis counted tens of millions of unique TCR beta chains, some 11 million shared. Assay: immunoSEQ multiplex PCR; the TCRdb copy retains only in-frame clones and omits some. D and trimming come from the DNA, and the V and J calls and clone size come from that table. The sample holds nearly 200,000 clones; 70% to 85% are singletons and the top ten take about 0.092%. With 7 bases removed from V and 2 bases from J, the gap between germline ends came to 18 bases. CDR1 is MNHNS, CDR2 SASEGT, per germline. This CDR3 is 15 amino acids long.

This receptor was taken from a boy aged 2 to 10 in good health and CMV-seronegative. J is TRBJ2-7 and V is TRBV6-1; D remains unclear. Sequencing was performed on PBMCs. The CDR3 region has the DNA TGTGCCAGCATTCTCGTCCGGAGCTTAACCTACGAGCAGTACTTC. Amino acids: CASILVRSLTYEQYF.